The 26 T cell receptor beta chains in this list originate from one sample, sequenced in a study of T cells in tuberculosis. Cells were sorted from thawed PBMC rested overnight and stained with GMM-loaded CD1B tetramer, viability dye and anti-CD3. CD1B tetramers were loaded with Rhodococcus equi-derived C32 glucose monomycolate. Assay: immunoSEQ multiplex PCR; the TCRdb copy retains only in-frame clones and omits some. This table has about 88,000 clones, just over 90% appearing once. The sequencing input was CD1b-GMM tetramer-negative cells sorted from PBMCs. Receptors were obtained from an adult woman with latent tuberculosis.

The gene calls are TRBV7-3 and TRBJ2-1, with TRBD1 identical over 7 bases. Germline V lookup: CDR1 SGHTA, CDR2 FQGTGA. The length of the CDR3 is 16 residues. The J segment lost 5 bases and the V segment lost 1 base, leaving 8 bases of the junction unmatched. CDR3 amino acids: CASSLRGRGQHNEQFF. The CDR3 region has the DNA TGTGCCAGCAGCTTAAGGGGTAGGGGACAGCACAATGAGCAGTTCTTC.

This clone was detected once. This chain uses TRBV11-2 with TRBJ2-7; TRBD1 matches at 12 bases. The CDR3 has 15 residues. CDR1 SGHAT and CDR2 FQNNGV come from the germline V gene. The V and J ends lost 3 bases and 4 bases, in that order; junction bases with no gene match: 4. The DNA of the CDR3 is TGTGCCAGCAGCTTTGGGACAGGGGGCAGTTACGAGCAGTACTTC. Amino acids: CASSFGTGGSYEQYF.

This chain joins TRBV10-3 and TRBJ2-5; no definite D call. Trimming took 2 bases from V and 2 from J, leaving 6 bases between them. Germline assignment: CDR1 ENHRY and CDR2 SYGVKD. This CDR3 is 13 amino acids long. The CDR3 DNA follows: TGTGCCATCAGTGAGACAGAACAAGAGACCCAGTACTTC. Protein product: CAISETEQETQYF.

The rearrangement links TRBV4-2 to TRBJ2-3, with TRBD1 identical over 7 bases. Germline CDR1 is LGHNA and CDR2 is YNFKEQ. CDR3 length: 15 residues. The J segment lost 9 bases and the V segment lost 0 bases, leaving 9 bases of the junction unmatched. This CDR3 reads CASSQEAQQGKTQYF. The CDR3 nucleotides are TGTGCCAGCAGCCAAGAGGCCCAACAGGGGAAAACGCAGTATTTT.

The chain carries TRBV5-6 and TRBJ1-4; 10 bases are shared with TRBD1. This CDR3 comprises 14 residues. The V gene end was trimmed by 5 bases and the J gene end by 6 bases; junction bases not matched to a gene: 4. CDR1 and CDR2 (germline): SGHDT, YYEEEE. CDR3 region: CASREDRGDEKLFF. DNA for the CDR3: TGTGCCAGCAGAGAGGACAGGGGGGATGAAAAACTGTTTTTT.

The rearrangement uses TRBV2 and TRBJ1-5, with D perhaps matching TRBD1 (6 bases). The CDR3 has 13 residues. V lost 1 base and J 11 bases, leaving 12 bases between the germline ends. CDR1 and CDR2 from the germline V gene are SNHLY and FYNNEI. CDR3 nucleotides: TGTGCCAGCAGTGAAGAACAGGGTCTGGCCCAGCATTTT. Amino acids: CASSEEQGLAQHF. Variable domain in full (rest from reference TRBV2 and TRBJ1-5): EPEVTQTPSHQVTQMGQEVILRCVPISNHLYFYWYRQILGQKVEFLVSFYNNEISEKSEIFDDQFSVERPDGSNFTLKIRSTKLEDSAMYFCASSEEQGLAQHFGDGTRLSIL.

The chain recombines TRBV10-2 with TRBJ2-1, with TRBD2 matching over 8 bases. V lost 7 bases, J lost 4 bases, and 15 bases stayed unmatched. Per germline, CDR1 WSHSY and CDR2 SAAADI. This CDR3 region has 17 residues. The CDR3, as DNA: TGCGCCAGCACCCCTCCGTGGGGTGGCGGGGGGTACAATGAGCAGTTCTTC. Translating it yields CASTPPWGGGGYNEQFF.

This clone was seen only once. The V gene is TRBV18, the J gene TRBJ1-2; 7 bases are a match to TRBD1. Losses at the gene ends were 1 base for V and 4 bases for J; bases not matched to a gene: 6. The CDR3 has 15 residues. From germline, CDR1 is KGHSH and CDR2 LQKENI. Here the CDR3 DNA reads TGTGCCAGCTCACCACGTGACAGGGCCACCTATGGCTACACCTTC. Its translation: CASSPRDRATYGYTF.

The chain employs TRBV5-6 and TRBJ1-1; unclear D gene. Trimming pared 5 bases from V and 5 bases from J, leaving 7 bases between. Germline-derived CDR1 and CDR2 are SGHDT and YYEEEE. The CDR3 is 11 amino acids. The CDR3 reads CASRDSTEAFF. The CDR3 region has the DNA TGTGCCAGCAGGGACTCGACTGAAGCTTTCTTT.

In this sample, this clone turned up once. The V gene is TRBV7-2, the J gene TRBJ2-1; 7 bases align to TRBD1. Per the germline V gene, CDR1 is SGHTA and CDR2 is FQGNSA. The V and J ends lost 0 bases and 10 bases, in that order; junction bases with no gene match: 0. This CDR3 is built from 12 residues. Here the CDR3 reads CASSLADREQFF. The DNA for the CDR3 is TGTGCCAGCAGCTTAGCGGACAGGGAGCAGTTCTTC.

The chain combines TRBV11-2 with TRBJ1-1; no definite D call. V was shortened by 3 bases and J by 8 bases, with 13 bases between the two germline ends. Germline V CDR1 and CDR2: SGHAT, FQNNGV. The CDR3 consists of 13 residues. CDR3 protein: CASSFHLDREAFF. CDR3 in DNA: TGTGCCAGCAGCTTCCACCTTGATCGGGAAGCTTTCTTT.

The chain couples TRBV11-2 to TRBJ2-5, with a possible D match to TRBD1 (5 bases). V shed 2 bases and J shed 4 bases, with 8 bases lying between them. Germline assignment: CDR1 SGHAT and CDR2 FQNNGV. The CDR3 is 13 amino acids. The CDR3 sequence is CASSLPGRETQYF. The CDR3, as DNA: TGTGCCAGCAGCTTACCAGGGCGAGAGACCCAGTACTTC.

The chain has TRBV5-1 and TRBJ2-3; weak D call: TRBD1 (6 bases). The CDR3 sequence is 17 residues long. With 5 bases removed from V and 0 bases from J, the gap between germline ends came to 19 bases. Per the germline V gene, CDR1 is SGHRS and CDR2 is YFSETQ. In DNA form, the CDR3 reads TGCGCCAGCAGTTATTCAGGGGTTGCCCTCAGCACAGATACGCAGTATTTT. It encodes CASSYSGVALSTDTQYF. Complete variable domain (other parts from reference TRBV5-1 and TRBJ2-3): KAGVTQTPRYLIKTRGQQVTLSCSPISGHRSVSWYQQTPGQGLQFLFEYFSETQRNKGNFPGRFSGRQFSNSRSEMNVSTLELGDSALYLCASSYSGVALSTDTQYFGPGTRLTVL.

The genes are TRBV6-4 and TRBJ2-7; TRBD2 aligns across 10 bases. Germline V CDR1 and CDR2: MRHNA, SNTAGT. CDR3 length equals 14 residues. The trim removed 4 bases at V and 4 bases at J, leaving 4 bases unmatched. CDR3 protein: CASSGQRGGYEQYV. The CDR3 DNA is TGTGCCAGCAGTGGTCAGCGGGGGGGGTACGAGCAGTACGTC.

This clone came up once. The rearrangement joins TRBV7-2 to TRBJ2-1; a weak D match, TRBD2 (7 bases). The V gene lost 1 base and the J gene lost 0 bases, with 13 bases spanning the gap. The V gene's germline CDR1 is SGHTA and CDR2 FQGNSA. The CDR3 has 17 residues. The CDR3 DNA reads as TGTGCCAGCAGCTTAGGGGGGGGGACAAGCTCCTACAATGAGCAGTTCTTC. Translation gives CASSLGGGTSSYNEQFF. Based on the CDR3 plus reference TRBV7-2 and TRBJ2-1, the full variable domain is GAGVSQSPSNKVTEKGKDVELRCDPISGHTALYWYRQSLGQGLEFLIYFQGNSAPDKSGLPSDRFSAERTGGSVSTLTIQRTQQEDSAVYLCASSLGGGTSSYNEQFFGPGTRLTVL.

V usage is TRBV6-5 and J usage is TRBJ2-4, with a weak D call TRBD1 (6 bases). The germline gives CDR1 MNHEY, CDR2 SVGAGI. Trimming pared 6 bases from V and 4 bases from J, leaving 10 bases between. The CDR3 totals 13 residues. The CDR3 DNA reads TGTGCCAGCAGCCGGGACATTAAAAACATTCAGTACTTC. Its translation: CASSRDIKNIQYF.

This chain connects TRBV14 to TRBJ2-7, with 7 bases lining up with TRBD1. Unmatched junction bases numbered 9, after V lost 4 bases and J lost 3 bases. This CDR3 spans 15 amino acids. Per germline, CDR1 SGHDN and CDR2 FVKESK. The CDR3 protein is CASSPGWGTVYEQYF. The CDR3 DNA is TGTGCCAGCAGCCCGGGATGGGGGACAGTCTACGAGCAGTACTTC.

V and J are TRBV19 and TRBJ2-1, with D possibly matching TRBD2 (6 bases). Germline-derived CDR1 and CDR2 are LNHDA and SQIVND (reference sequence). This CDR3 contains 14 residues. V lost 3 bases, J lost 2 bases, and 8 bases lay in between. The CDR3 nucleotides are TGTGCCAGTAGTATTAGCGGCGCCTACAATGAGCAGTTCTTC. This translates into CASSISGAYNEQFF.

The chain carries TRBV28 and TRBJ2-7, with 13 bases lining up with TRBD2. The CDR3 runs to 16 residues. With 7 bases clipped from V and 4 bases from J, the junction kept 10 bases outside the gene matches. Germline CDR1 MDHEN, CDR2 SYDVKM. This CDR3 is CASTRTGTSGVYEQYV. The DNA for the CDR3 is TGTGCCAGCACTCGTACGGGGACTAGCGGGGTTTACGAGCAGTACGTC.

This chain connects TRBV6-1 to TRBJ1-5; TRBD1 matches 8 bases. The CDR3 covers 15 residues. With 7 bases clipped from V and 2 bases from J, the junction kept 7 bases outside the gene matches. Germline assignment: CDR1 MNHNS and CDR2 SASEGT. Here the CDR3 DNA reads TGTGCCAGCAACGGACAGGGTTCGGGCAATCAGCCCCAGCATTTT. It encodes CASNGQGSGNQPQHF.

The rearrangement joins TRBV19 to TRBJ1-1; 11 positions match TRBD1. This CDR3 contains 16 residues. From germline, CDR1 is LNHDA and CDR2 SQIVND (reference sequence). V was pared by 4 bases and J by 6 bases, with 10 bases of the junction left unmatched. CDR3 region: CASSTTGDRGAPEAFF. As DNA, the CDR3 is TGTGCCAGTAGTACCACGGGGGACAGGGGGGCCCCTGAAGCTTTCTTT. The whole variable domain, filled in from reference TRBV19 and TRBJ1-1, reads DGGITQSPKYLFRKEGQNVTLSCEQNLNHDAMYWYRQDPGQGLRLIYYSQIVNDFQKGDIAEGYSVSREKKESFPLTVTSAQKNPTAFYLCASSTTGDRGAPEAFFGQGTRLTVV.

The chain recombines TRBV10-3 with TRBJ2-3; 9 positions agree with TRBD1. The V and J ends lost 6 bases and 0 bases, in that order; junction bases with no gene match: 4. The V gene's germline CDR1 is ENHRY and CDR2 SYGVKD. The CDR3 covers 15 residues. Written as DNA, the CDR3 is TGTGCCATCAGATCAGGACAGGGGAGCACAGATACGCAGTATTTT. The encoded protein is CAIRSGQGSTDTQYF.

The chain is built from TRBV19 and TRBJ1-5; 9 bases fit TRBD1. The CDR3 totals 18 residues. V trimming: 6 bases; J trimming: 0 bases; junction bases outside the gene matches: 12. CDR1 is LNHDA and CDR2 is SQIVND in the germline V gene (reference sequence). In DNA form, the CDR3 reads TGTGCCAGTAGCCGACGTACAGGGGGCCATAATAGCAATCAGCCCCAGCATTTT. Its protein is CASSRRTGGHNSNQPQHF.

This sequence joins TRBV28 and TRBJ2-7; TRBD1 matches 8 bases. With 4 bases clipped from V and 1 base from J, the junction kept 12 bases outside the gene matches. Germline CDR1 reads MDHEN; CDR2 reads SYDVKM. The CDR3 is 17 amino acids. The CDR3, as DNA: TGTGCCAGCAGTTGGAGGACCGACAGGGGACGTTCCTACGAGCAGTACGTC. Its translation: CASSWRTDRGRSYEQYV.

This clone occurred once. This rearrangement joins TRBV10-2 to TRBJ2-1, with 7 bases aligning to TRBD1. The V gene's germline CDR1 is WSHSY and CDR2 SAAADI. CDR3 length equals 12 residues. Trimming cost V 6 bases and J 8 bases; bases outside gene matches: 4. As DNA, the CDR3 is TGCGCCAGCAGCAAGCAGGGGGATGAGCAGTTCTTC. Encoded protein: CASSKQGDEQFF.

The chain has TRBV10-2 and TRBJ1-3; D possibly corresponds to TRBD1 (6 bases). Deletions cut 4 bases from V and 2 bases from J, with 9 bases between. CDR3 size: 14 residues. Germline values: CDR1 WSHSY, CDR2 SAAADI. The CDR3 sequence: CASSAQGTGNTIYF. CDR3 sequence (DNA): TGCGCCAGCAGTGCACAGGGCACTGGAAACACCATATATTTT.